This TCR beta chain was identified in a study of regulatory T cells in long-lasting Graves disease. Across the whole study: The definition of persistent Graves' disease was over 5 years of antithyroid drugs with positive TSH receptor antibodies. Study-wide points: Persistent Graves' patients possessed reduced TCR diversity relative to recently diagnosed ones. There were preferences for TRBV28, TRBJ1-2 and TRBJ2-5 in persistent disease.

Regarding time point: persistent/refractory GD, antithyroid drugs over 5 years with positive TRAb. From PBMCs, RNA was extracted and then used to make the TCR library. The patient group derived from an endocrinology department in Xi'an, China. Looked up from germline, CDR1 is DFQATT and CDR2 is SNEGSKA (reference sequence). Trimming cost V 2 bases and J 0 bases, with 14 bases left between them. CDR3 length: 16 residues. Arm-PCR of CDR3 regions and iRepertoire HTBI primers were used to build TCR beta libraries. TCRdb reprocessed the multiplex PCR reads with MiXCR, giving one entry per CDR3 protein. This table has 450,000 or so distinct CDR3 sequences, around 20% appearing once. To note about this clonotype: As yet, its antigen is unknown.

This TCR was recovered from a female donor with Graves disease. The rearrangement joins TRBV20-1 to TRBJ1-5; the D gene is possibly TRBD1 (6 bases). The sample was peripheral blood mononuclear cells (PBMCs), taken when the disease was refractory, from a patient treated with antithyroid drugs. The DNA for the CDR3 is TGCAGTGCTAGATACGGACAGCCTTATAGCAATCAGCCCCAGCATTTT. Translation: CSARYGQPYSNQPQHF.